The sequence of this T cell receptor beta chain was determined in a study of T cell responses to AZD1222 COVID-19 vaccine. Regarding this clone: What it recognizes is unknown.

Study results and limitations: Unmutated variant regions are reportedly the target of nearly half of TCRs that are spike-specific.

The assay was immunoSEQ multiplex PCR, and TCRdb's table has in-frame clones only and misses some. The sample shows about 130,000 clones, more than 75% of them seen only once. The germline CDR1 and CDR2 sequences are MDHEN and SYDVKM. V lost 4 bases and J 2 bases, leaving 12 bases between the germline ends. The length of the CDR3 is 14 residues. Sequencing used peripheral blood, obtained on day 0 of AZD1222 vaccination. The TCR sequence derives from an adult in good health. This chain connects TRBV28 to TRBJ2-7, with D possibly matching TRBD2 (5 bases). The CDR3 here is CASSSSGITYEQYF. CDR3 nucleotide sequence: TGTGCCAGCAGTTCCTCCGGGATAACCTACGAGCAGTACTTC.